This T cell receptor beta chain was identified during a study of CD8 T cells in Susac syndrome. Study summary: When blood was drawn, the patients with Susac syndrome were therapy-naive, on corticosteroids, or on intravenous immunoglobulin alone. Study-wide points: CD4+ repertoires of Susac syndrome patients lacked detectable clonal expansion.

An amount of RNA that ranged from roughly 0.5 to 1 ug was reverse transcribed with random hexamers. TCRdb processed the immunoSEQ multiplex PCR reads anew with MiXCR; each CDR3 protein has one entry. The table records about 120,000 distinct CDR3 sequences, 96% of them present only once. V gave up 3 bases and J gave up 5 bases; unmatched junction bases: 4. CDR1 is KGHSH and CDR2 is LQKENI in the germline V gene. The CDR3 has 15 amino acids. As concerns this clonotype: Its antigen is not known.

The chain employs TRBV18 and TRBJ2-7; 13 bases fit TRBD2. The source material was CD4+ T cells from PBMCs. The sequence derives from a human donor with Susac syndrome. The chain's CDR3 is CASSPGLAGADEQYF. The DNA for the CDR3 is TGTGCCAGCTCACCCGGACTAGCGGGAGCCGACGAGCAGTACTTC.